Listed below are T cell receptor beta chains from one sample, sequenced in a study of post-analysis software for immune sequencing data. One entry per CDR3 protein, called by TCRdb with MiXCR from the PCR reads. The data show approximately 400,000 distinct CDR3 sequences, with roughly 30% seen just once and around 15% held by the top ten. Sample: blood. Receptor source: a girl aged 10-17 years with multiple sclerosis. Both conserved end residues are part of each CDR3. A D gene is named only where the DNA matches it firmly.

d_call j_call v_call cdr3_aa
. TRBJ2-1 TRBV15 CATSRDKGTGQFF
TRBD2 TRBJ2-5 TRBV20-1 CSAPGGPGNQETQYF
. TRBJ1-4 TRBV10-3 CAIANGPNEKLFF
. TRBJ1-2 TRBV12-3/TRBV12-4 CATETNYGYTF
. TRBJ1-5 TRBV12-3/TRBV12-4 CASSLVGRRNQPQHF
. TRBJ2-7 TRBV6-1 CASSETGAPDEQYF
. . TRBV27 CASSRAWSSYEQYF
. TRBJ1-1 TRBV5-1 CASSLTGNMNTEAFF
. TRBJ2-7 TRBV7-2 CASSLGGQATYEQYF
. TRBJ1-1 TRBV15 CATSLQDGTEAFF
TRBD1 TRBJ1-6 TRBV12-3/TRBV12-4 CASSPRGDNSPLHF
. . TRBV4-2 CASSLLLGPSTTQYF
. TRBJ1-6 TRBV12-3/TRBV12-4 CASSLNGGPPLHF
TRBD1 TRBJ1-2 TRBV5-1 CASMGQALYGYTF
. . TRBV6-1 CASSEARLRDLAYEQYF
. TRBJ2-7 TRBV10-3 CAISESGYEQYF
. TRBJ2-7 TRBV7-2 CASSPSRSSYEQYF
TRBD1 TRBJ1-1 TRBV5-1 CASSLEGQGGTNTEAFF
. TRBJ1-1 TRBV3-1 CASSPRTYTEAFF
. TRBJ2-1 TRBV13 CASSLQGRLVNEQFF
TRBD1 TRBJ2-3 TRBV5-6 CASSPGQGDTDTQYF
TRBD1 TRBJ1-2 TRBV27 CASGPRTGGAYGYTF
. TRBJ2-2 TRBV12-3/TRBV12-4 CASTRVGAELFF
. TRBJ2-7 TRBV10-3 CAISEWGSEQYF
TRBD1 TRBJ1-4 TRBV6-1 CASDTGGQTNEKLFF
. TRBJ2-1 TRBV10-3 CAARAGTDSDEQFF
. TRBJ2-3 TRBV7-2 CASSREGTLAGDTQYF
. TRBJ1-4 TRBV3-1 CASSQDRGTRTNEKLFF
. TRBJ1-1 TRBV7-6 CASSLALGTEAFF
TRBD1 TRBJ1-2 TRBV9 CASSYGQGPNYGYTF
. TRBJ2-4 TRBV29-1 CSVTMEGALAKNIQYF
TRBD1 TRBJ1-1 TRBV6-5 CASSYRDRGNTEAFF